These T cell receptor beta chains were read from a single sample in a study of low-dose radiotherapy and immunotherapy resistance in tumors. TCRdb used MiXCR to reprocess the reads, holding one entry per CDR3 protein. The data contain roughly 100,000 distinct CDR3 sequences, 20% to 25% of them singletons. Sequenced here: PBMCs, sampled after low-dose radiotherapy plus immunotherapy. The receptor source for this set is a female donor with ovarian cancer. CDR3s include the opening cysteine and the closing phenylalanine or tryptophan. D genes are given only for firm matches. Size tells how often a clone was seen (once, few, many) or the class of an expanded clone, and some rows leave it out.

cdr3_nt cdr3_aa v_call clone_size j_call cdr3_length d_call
TGTGCCAGCGGACAACACTCCTACAATGAGCAGTTCTTC CASGQHSYNEQFF TRBV28 many TRBJ2-1 13 .
TGTGCCAGCAGTTCAGCCGTGGGACAGGGCTACGAGCAGTACTTC CASSSAVGQGYEQYF TRBV28 many TRBJ2-7 15 TRBD1
TGTGCCACAGGGGGTCTGTCTGACAATGAGCAGTTCTTC CATGGLSDNEQFF TRBV10-3 many TRBJ2-1 13 TRBD1
TGCAGTGCTAGAGATAGAGGACAGGGGGCAATCAATGAGCAGTTCTTC CSARDRGQGAINEQFF TRBV20-1 many TRBJ2-1 16 TRBD1
TGCAGTGCGGTAGGGGGACAAGAGACCCAGTACTTC CSAVGGQETQYF TRBV20-1 many TRBJ2-5 12 .
TGTGCCAGTAGTACCATCGACACTCAAGAGACCCAGTACTTC CASSTIDTQETQYF TRBV19 many TRBJ2-5 14 .
TGCAGTTCAGCTAGCGGGAGTCTCTACGAGCAGTACTTC CSSASGSLYEQYF TRBV20-1 . TRBJ2-7 13 TRBD2
TGTGCCAGCAGCCAAACAGGGGGCCGGTATGGCTACACCTTC CASSQTGGRYGYTF TRBV7-3 many TRBJ1-2 14 TRBD1
TGTGCCAGCAGTTTAACCACCCTTCTTGGAAGCGGGCCTGGCTCCTACAATGAGCAGTTCTTC CASSLTTLLGSGPGSYNEQFF TRBV28 . TRBJ2-1 21 .
TGTGCCAGCAGCGTTTCCCCAAGGATATTGATGAACACTGAAGCTTTCTTT CASSVSPRILMNTEAFF TRBV7-2 few TRBJ1-1 17 .
TGTGCCAGCAGCTTGAGTGACTCCTACGCGCAGTATTTT CASSLSDSYAQYF TRBV7-3 many TRBJ2-3 13 .
TGTGCCAGCAGCTTCGATCGAACTGAAGCTTTCTTT CASSFDRTEAFF TRBV5-5 many TRBJ1-1 12 .
TGTGCCAGCAGACATACCGACCCCCCCTACGAGCAGTACTTC CASRHTDPPYEQYF TRBV6-6 many TRBJ2-7 14 .
TGTGCCAGCAGCCAGGGCCGACTAGCGGTGGGGGGCGAGCAGTACTTC CASSQGRLAVGGEQYF TRBV4-2 many TRBJ2-7 16 TRBD2
TGTGCCAGCAGCTCTTTACGGACTAGCGGGAAAAACACCGGGGAGCTGTTTTTT CASSSLRTSGKNTGELFF TRBV7-3 many TRBJ2-2 18 TRBD2
TGTGCCAGCAGTGGACAGGGGGCGGCCGGGGAGCTGTTTTTT CASSGQGAAGELFF TRBV28 many TRBJ2-2 14 TRBD1
TGTGCCACACAACCGGGAAAAAACTATGGCTACACCTTC CATQPGKNYGYTF TRBV19 many TRBJ1-2 13 .
TGTGCCAGTAGTATACAGGGAGGCAATGAAAAACTGTTTTTT CASSIQGGNEKLFF TRBV19 many TRBJ1-4 14 .
TGCGCCAGCAGTCAAACAGCTAACTATGGCTACACCTTC CASSQTANYGYTF TRBV23-1 . TRBJ1-2 13 .
TGTGCCAGCAGTCGCCGGACAACGAACTATGGCTACACCTTC CASSRRTTNYGYTF TRBV6-5 . TRBJ1-2 14 .
TGTGCCAGCACCCTCAGTTCGCAGGTTTCCCTCACAGATACGCAGTATTTT CASTLSSQVSLTDTQYF TRBV9 few TRBJ2-3 17 .
TGTGCCACCAGTGGATCCAGACCCTACAATGAGCAGTTCTTC CATSGSRPYNEQFF TRBV24-1 many TRBJ2-1 14 .
TGTGCCAGCAGCTTAGTCCCCTCAGGGGCAGGGAATCAGCCCCAGCATTTT CASSLVPSGAGNQPQHF TRBV7-2 many TRBJ1-5 17 .
TGTGCCAGCAGCTCGCGTCTACTAGCGGGGACCACAGATACGCAGTATTTT CASSSRLLAGTTDTQYF TRBV5-3 . TRBJ2-3 17 TRBD2